A selection of T cell receptor beta chains follows, all from one sample in a study of identical twins. MiXCR was run by TCRdb on the 5' RACE reads, yielding one entry per CDR3 protein. In the table there are about 1.7 million distinct CDR3 sequences, about 30% of which are singletons. Sequencing input: cord blood. The receptors derive from a newborn girl in good health. The CDR3 runs from the conserved cysteine through the conserved F or W. D genes are given only for firm matches. Part of the rows lack a size; the others show once, few, many or a class for expanded clones.

v_gene,abundance,d_gene,j_gene,CDR3aa,CDR3nt
TRBV20-1,many,-,TRBJ1-4,CSARADEKLFF,TGCAGTGCTAGAGCCGATGAAAAACTGTTTTTT
TRBV11-2,few,-,TRBJ2-5,CASSLDRNLGRWQETQYF,TGTGCCAGCAGCTTAGATCGGAACCTAGGTCGCTGGCAAGAGACCCAGTACTTC
TRBV5-1,-,-,TRBJ2-7,CASSLGGGRRYEQYF,TGCGCCAGCAGCTTGGGAGGGGGACGGCGGTACGAGCAGTACTTC
TRBV9,-,TRBD1,TRBJ1-5,CASSVGQANQPQHF,TGTGCCAGCAGCGTGGGACAGGCGAATCAGCCCCAGCATTTT
TRBV6-1,-,-,TRBJ2-1,CASSEAFGRAYNEQFF,TGTGCCAGCAGTGAAGCCTTCGGACGGGCCTACAATGAGCAGTTCTTC
TRBV29-1,-,TRBD2,TRBJ2-1,CSVGGLAANNEQFF,TGCAGCGTTGGGGGACTAGCGGCTAACAATGAGCAGTTCTTC
TRBV5-6,-,TRBD2,TRBJ2-3,CASSLDPSGRGVDTQYF,TGTGCCAGCAGCTTGGACCCTAGCGGGAGAGGAGTAGATACGCAGTATTTT
TRBV20-1,few,TRBD1,TRBJ2-1,CSAKRGDRGYNEQFF,TGCAGTGCTAAGAGGGGGGACAGGGGGTACAATGAGCAGTTCTTC
TRBV20-1,-,-,TRBJ2-7,CSASIEGFTYEQYF,TGCAGTGCTAGTATTGAGGGGTTCACCTACGAGCAGTACTTC
TRBV6-6,-,-,TRBJ2-7,CASMGQGTYEQYF,TGTGCCAGCATGGGCCAGGGAACCTACGAGCAGTACTTC
TRBV27,few,TRBD1,TRBJ2-7,CASSWDRSPYEQYF,TGTGCCAGCAGCTGGGACAGATCCCCCTACGAGCAGTACTTC
TRBV4-2,-,-,TRBJ1-6,CASSQDEGDNSPLHF,TGTGCCAGCAGCCAAGATGAAGGCGACAATTCACCCCTCCACTTT
TRBV4-2,few,-,TRBJ2-7,CASSQEGGGQYEQYF,TGTGCCAGCAGCCAAGAGGGGGGGGGCCAATACGAGCAGTACTTC
TRBV11-2,-,TRBD2,TRBJ2-5,CASSPQATLTLAGAREEETQYF,TGTGCCAGCAGCCCACAGGCCACTCTAACTCTAGCGGGGGCCCGTGAGGAGGAGACCCAGTACTTC
TRBV7-9,-,TRBD2,TRBJ2-2,CASSSLTSGGRTGELFF,TGTGCCAGCAGCTCCTTGACTAGCGGGGGAAGAACCGGGGAGCTGTTTTTT
TRBV28,few,-,TRBJ1-2,CATSRYSNYGYTF,TGTGCCACCTCGCGCTACTCTAACTATGGCTACACCTTC
TRBV29-1,-,TRBD1,TRBJ2-5,CSVAGQRSETQYF,TGCAGCGTTGCGGGACAGAGATCCGAGACCCAGTACTTC
TRBV4-2,few,TRBD2,TRBJ2-1,CASSQVKAGEGNEQFF,TGTGCCAGCAGCCAAGTCAAAGCGGGAGAAGGGAATGAGCAGTTCTTC
TRBV19,-,TRBD2,TRBJ2-1,CASSMRLAEHNEQFF,TGTGCCAGTAGTATGCGGCTAGCGGAACACAATGAGCAGTTCTTC
TRBV7-9,few,TRBD2,TRBJ2-1,CASSLIGLAGNEQFF,TGTGCCAGCAGCTTAATAGGACTAGCGGGCAATGAGCAGTTCTTC
TRBV20-1,-,-,TRBJ2-7,CSASNVEQYF,TGCAGTGCTAGCAATGTTGAGCAGTACTTC
TRBV7-2,once,TRBD1,TRBJ1-2,CASSCLWDRAIYGYTF,TGTGCCAGCAGCTGCCTGTGGGACAGGGCGATCTATGGCTACACCTTC
TRBV20-1,-,TRBD2,TRBJ2-5,CSARAGTSIAETQYF,TGCAGTGCTAGGGCCGGGACTAGTATCGCAGAGACCCAGTACTTC
TRBV12-3/TRBV12-4,-,TRBD1,TRBJ1-6,CASSLRGTGASPLHF,TGTGCCAGCAGTTTAAGGGGGACAGGGGCTTCACCCCTCCACTTT
TRBV28,few,TRBD2,TRBJ2-1,CASNSVLAGGGNEQFF,TGTGCCAGCAATTCGGTCCTAGCGGGAGGTGGTAATGAGCAGTTCTTC
TRBV28,few,-,TRBJ2-7,CASSLTSWGYEQYF,TGTGCCAGCAGTTTAACCAGCTGGGGCTACGAGCAGTACTTC
TRBV2,-,-,TRBJ2-7,CASSETLPYEQYF,TGTGCCAGCAGTGAGACCCTCCCCTACGAGCAGTACTTC
TRBV4-2,-,TRBD2,TRBJ2-5,CASSQGLAGGPQETQYF,TGTGCCAGCAGCCAAGGTTTAGCGGGAGGGCCCCAAGAGACCCAGTACTTC
TRBV3-1,-,TRBD2,TRBJ2-3,CASSQGGSGGLNTQYF,TGTGCCAGCAGCCAAGGCGGGAGCGGGGGTTTAAATACGCAGTATTTT
TRBV28,-,TRBD2,TRBJ2-4,CASRSSGIRPYNEQYF,TGTGCCAGCAGATCTAGCGGAATTAGGCCCTACAATGAGCAGTACTTC
TRBV7-8,few,TRBD2,TRBJ2-5,CASSLAASGRYWYQETQYF,TGTGCCAGCAGCTTAGCCGCTAGCGGGAGGTATTGGTACCAAGAGACCCAGTACTTC
TRBV6-5,-,TRBD2,TRBJ2-1,CASSRTSSYSYNEQFF,TGTGCCAGCAGCAGGACTAGCTCGTACTCCTACAATGAGCAGTTCTTC
TRBV29-1,once,-,TRBJ1-1,CSVSTRGREAFF,TGCAGCGTTTCCACCCGGGGCAGGGAAGCTTTCTTT
TRBV7-2,-,-,TRBJ2-3,CASSLVSRGVSTDTQYF,TGTGCCAGCAGCTTAGTTTCCAGGGGGGTTAGCACAGATACGCAGTATTTT
TRBV29-1,once,-,TRBJ2-7,CNVGQSYEQYF,TGCAACGTTGGACAGAGCTACGAGCAGTACTTC
TRBV24-1,-,-,TRBJ2-2,CATMAENTGELFF,TGTGCCACCATGGCGGAGAACACCGGGGAGCTGTTTTTT
TRBV10-3,many,-,TRBJ2-3,CAITPRLSTDTQYF,TGTGCCATCACCCCGCGACTAAGCACAGATACGCAGTATTTT
TRBV6-6,few,-,TRBJ2-1,CASSYYWLAKHNEQFF,TGTGCCAGCAGTTACTACTGGTTAGCGAAGCACAATGAGCAGTTCTTC
TRBV27,once,-,TRBJ2-7,CASSLGPLEDDNEQYF,TGTGCCAGCAGTTTAGGCCCCCTAGAAGACGACAATGAGCAGTACTTC
TRBV14,few,-,TRBJ2-6,CASSQIVTSGANVLTF,TGTGCCAGCAGCCAAATAGTCACCTCTGGGGCCAACGTCCTGACTTTC
TRBV25-1,-,TRBD2,TRBJ2-5,CASSEGGWLAGGHGTQYF,TGTGCCAGCAGTGAAGGGGGTTGGCTAGCGGGGGGACATGGGACCCAGTACTTC
TRBV5-1,few,-,TRBJ1-4,CASSPSFSNEKLFF,TGCGCCAGCAGTCCGTCCTTTTCTAATGAAAAACTGTTTTTT
TRBV4-2,-,TRBD2,TRBJ2-1,CASSQELADYNEQFF,TGTGCCAGCAGCCAAGAGCTAGCGGACTACAATGAGCAGTTCTTC
TRBV28,few,-,TRBJ2-6,CASSRRRSGANVLTF,TGTGCCAGCAGTCGACGGCGCTCTGGGGCCAACGTCCTGACTTTC
TRBV28,few,-,TRBJ1-6,CASSLLGRGYGNSPLHF,TGTGCCAGCAGTTTACTCGGCAGAGGGTATGGGAATTCACCCCTCCACTTT
TRBV10-3,-,-,TRBJ2-7,CAISESKRQDTPYEQYF,TGTGCCATCAGTGAGTCGAAGCGGCAGGACACCCCCTACGAGCAGTACTTC
TRBV6-1,-,-,TRBJ1-5,CAGSAKGNQPQHF,TGTGCCGGCAGTGCGAAGGGCAATCAGCCCCAGCATTTT
TRBV28,few,-,TRBJ1-1,CASITTGTEAFF,TGTGCCAGCATTACAACAGGGACTGAAGCTTTCTTT
TRBV6-1,many,TRBD2,TRBJ2-7,CASSGTSGRYEQYF,TGTGCCAGCAGTGGGACTAGCGGGAGGTACGAGCAGTACTTC
TRBV20-1,few,-,TRBJ1-2,CSARATGTSNNYGYTF,TGCAGTGCTAGAGCCACTGGGACCTCTAATAACTATGGCTACACCTTC
TRBV20-1,-,TRBD2,TRBJ2-1,CSPVLAGEIFRMGYEQFF,TGCAGCCCCGTTCTAGCGGGAGAAATCTTCAGGATGGGCTATGAGCAGTTCTTC
TRBV6-5,-,TRBD2,TRBJ2-2,CASSYSLAGNTGELFF,TGTGCCAGCAGTTACTCCCTAGCGGGGAACACCGGGGAGCTGTTTTTT
TRBV20-1,few,TRBD2,TRBJ2-1,CSARYVTGTSLIQFPNEQFF,TGCAGTGCTAGATATGTGACCGGGACTAGCCTGATCCAGTTCCCCAATGAGCAGTTCTTC
TRBV12-3/TRBV12-4,-,TRBD1,TRBJ2-1,CASSLDRVGNEQFF,TGTGCCAGCAGTTTGGACAGGGTAGGAAATGAGCAGTTCTTC